This record looks at one T cell receptor (beta chain) sequence and its context. This sample stems from a study of blood T cell repertoires in COVID-19. Looking at the study overall: T cells, B-cell-depleted T cells, or PBMCs provided the cDNA or gDNA that served as material.

The CDR3 has 16 residues. V lost 4 bases to trimming and J lost 5 bases; unmatched junction nucleotides: 12. The germline gives CDR1 SGHDT, CDR2 YYEEEE. In the study's own analysis: Estimates of nucleated cell counts were drawn from the amplification of reference gene primers. Data came from immunoSEQ multiplex PCR; TCRdb stores just in-frame clones and leaves some out. V, J and clone size derive from that table, while D and trimming were established from the DNA sequence. This sample carries roughly 200,000 clones, about nine tenths of them seen once, and the ten largest clones take 1.5% to 2%. The specimen sequenced was peripheral blood. V usage is TRBV5-6 and J usage is TRBJ2-5; 9 bases fit TRBD2. The sequence was obtained from a man aged 18 to 29 with active or convalescent COVID-19. The CDR3 nucleotides are TGTGCCAGCAGCCCAGATGTAGCGGGGGTCGGGGAGACCCAGTACTTC. Its translation is CASSPDVAGVGETQYF. Filled out from reference TRBV5-6 and TRBJ2-5, the complete variable domain reads DAGVTQSPTHLIKTRGQQVTLRCSPKSGHDTVSWYQQALGQGPQFIFQYYEEEERQRGNFPDRFSGHQFPNYSSELNVNALLLGDSALYLCASSPDVAGVGETQYFGPGTRLLVL.